This T cell receptor (beta chain) was captured in a study of early T cells in non-severe SARS-CoV-2 infection. MiXCR, applied by TCRdb to the 5' RACE reads, yields one record per CDR3 protein. The table includes 55,000 to 70,000 distinct CDR3 sequences, 12% detected once. Trimming shortened V by 2 bases and J by 7 bases, and 8 bases separated the two germline ends. CDR3 size: 13 residues. Germline V gene data show CDR1 as SGHAT and CDR2 as FQNNGV. The sequence derives from an adult who was a healthcare worker with PCR-confirmed SARS-CoV-2 infection or an uninfected control (not recorded which). The sequencing input was whole blood. The chain links TRBV11-2 to TRBJ1-4; D possibly corresponds to TRBD1 (5 bases). For the CDR3, the DNA is TGTGCCAGCAGCTTACAGGGATCTGAAAAACTGTTTTTT. Its translation: CASSLQGSEKLFF.